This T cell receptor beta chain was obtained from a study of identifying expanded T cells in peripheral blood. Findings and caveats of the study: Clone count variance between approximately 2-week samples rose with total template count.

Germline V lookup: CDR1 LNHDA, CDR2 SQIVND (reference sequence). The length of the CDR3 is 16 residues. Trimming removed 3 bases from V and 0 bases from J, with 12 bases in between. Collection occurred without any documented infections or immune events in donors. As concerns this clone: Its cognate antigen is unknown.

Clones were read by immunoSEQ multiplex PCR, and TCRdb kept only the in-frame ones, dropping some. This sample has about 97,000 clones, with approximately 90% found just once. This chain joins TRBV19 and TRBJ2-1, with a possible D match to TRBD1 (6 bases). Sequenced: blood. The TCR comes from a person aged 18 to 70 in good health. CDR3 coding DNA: TGTGCCAGTAGTATCTTGACAGGCCGCTCCTACAATGAGCAGTTCTTC. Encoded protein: CASSILTGRSYNEQFF. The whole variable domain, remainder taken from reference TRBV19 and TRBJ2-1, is DGGITQSPKYLFRKEGQNVTLSCEQNLNHDAMYWYRQDPGQGLRLIYYSQIVNDFQKGDIAEGYSVSREKKESFPLTVTSAQKNPTAFYLCASSILTGRSYNEQFFGPGTRLTVL.